This TCR beta chain was found in a study of Ad26.COV2.S vaccination and SARS-CoV-2 variants. The wider study: Dosing was one shot or two shots 56 days apart. Whole-study results and caveats: Vaccinated and placebo-treated recipients had similar non-spike TCR breadth. A substantial breadth of spike-specific CD8+ and CD4+ T cell responses after vaccination has been reported.

This CDR3 comprises 14 residues. Germline V gene data show CDR1 as ENHRY and CDR2 as SYGVKD. V was pared by 4 bases and J by 10 bases, with 19 bases between. Profiling relied on immunoSEQ multiplex PCR, and the TCRdb table lists in-frame clones only, not all of them. The table lists under 600,000 clones, 80% to 90% of them singletons. As for this clone: Its matching antigen is unknown.

The treatment is: roughly 20 received Ad26.COV2.S at low or high dose, single or two shots; about five received placebo; per-sample allocation not given. After the first vaccine or placebo injection, samples were drawn on day 63. The sample consisted of peripheral blood, taken in a trial of Ad26.COV2.S vaccine versus placebo. The chain employs TRBV10-3 and TRBJ1-1, with a possible D match to TRBD1 (5 bases). The receptor was derived from a person between 18 and 65 years old who received the Ad26.COV2.S COVID-19 vaccine or a placebo. CDR3 coding DNA: TGTGCCATCAGTGTCGATAGGGCAGGGTGGGGAGCTTTCTTT. It encodes CAISVDRAGWGAFF.